This entry concerns a single TCR beta chain. Its antigen is still unknown. Within one base of it there is no much larger clone, and no base qualities were kept. The label giving this sample's time point can be read as: about 28 days (+/-7) after the second vaccine dose. Explained via the paper, the treatment or condition label denotes: meningococcal conjugate vaccine given as trial control. Vaccinee samples came from UK trials COV001 and COV002, including a single-blind randomized controlled phase 2/3 trial of AZD1222 (ChAdOx1 nCoV-19) in healthy adults. Trial participant PBMC samples were collected at day 0 and day 28 after the second dose for TCRbeta chain sequencing. The data belong to a study of T cell responses to AZD1222 COVID-19 vaccine (dated by TCRdb to 2020 to 2022). Regarding the study in general: A total of 230 to 250 trial participants underwent TCR sequencing, of whom nearly 210 received two doses of AZD1222 and about 25 received two doses of the MenACWY control vaccine. Trial participants were enrolled by age into subgroups of 18-55, 56-69 and 70-plus years, and approximately 150, 30 and 60 TCR-sequenced participants, respectively, were included in these subgroups. Overall study outcomes, separate from this receptor: Conclusions about previously exposed vaccinees are limited, since just five to seven AZD1222 recipients were seropositive for SARS-CoV-2 at baseline. Because no day 14 peak-response samples were available, repertoires were characterized only after the peak T cell response. In the small 56-69-year group, the increase in depth fell short of significance, most likely because of low power. Vaccine-associated CD4 TCRs spanned the whole spike protein, with dominant responses in regions 160-218 and 743-854. After two AZD1222 doses, both the breadth and the depth of spike-specific TCRs were significantly higher than at day 0 and than in MenACWY recipients. Participants were mostly white British and included more females than males, and it was suggested by the authors that clonal diversity may have been underestimated. Epitopes outside the regions mutated in the B.1.351 and B.1.1.7 variants were reportedly recognized by nearly half of the unique spike-specific TCRs.

The CDR1 and CDR2 encoded by the germline V gene are SGHTA and FQGTGA. The CDR3 measures 16 amino acids from cysteine to phenylalanine. Of all the DNA, just the CDR3 is kept, 48 bases in frame from base 1. Compared with germline, V lacks 5 bases and J lacks 0 bases; bases without a gene match: 7. The CDR3 regions of human TCRbeta chains were analyzed by immunosequencing. The authors processed their data as follows. TCRs in the repertoires were matched against a reference library of SARS-CoV-2-specific TCRs that had been generated with the MIRA antigen-specificity platform. Breadth was defined as the fraction of unique TCRs that were SARS-CoV-2-associated. Depth was defined as the fraction of total T cells that were SARS-CoV-2-associated. Using the MIRA data, each spike-specific TCR was mapped to the spike region that the TCR reacts to and placed in a CD4 or CD8 class. Log10-transformed breadth and depth values were compared by one-way ANOVA with Sidak's multiple comparisons tests. TCRdb provides this immuneACCESS table in a form limited to in-frame rearrangements. Some clones are lacking; in checked studies, under half of them reflect an unresolved V gene, and why the rest are absent is not known. V, J and clone size are those of that table, while D and trimming were read from the DNA. Counted in this sample were roughly 100,000 clones; more than 75% of them appeared once. Jointly, the top ten make up 2.5% to 4% of the sample.

The receptor was derived from an adult who received the MenACWY meningococcal vaccine as a control. In this chain, TRBV7-3 is recombined with TRBJ1-5; TRBD1 fits 7 bases in the junction. The sample was peripheral blood, taken 28 days after the second dose of the MenACWY control vaccine. CDR3 reads: CASSPTGTDSNQPQHF. The DNA reads as follows: TGTGCCAGCAGCCCCACCGGGACAGATAGCAATCAGCCCCAGCATTTT. Where the CDR3 stops, the reference TRBV7-3 and TRBJ1-5 genes take over; the full variable domain is GAGVSQTPSNKVTEKGKYVELRCDPISGHTALYWYRQSLGQGPEFLIYFQGTGAADDSGLPNDRFFAVRPEGSVSTLKIQRTERGDSAVYLCASSPTGTDSNQPQHFGDGTRLSIL.